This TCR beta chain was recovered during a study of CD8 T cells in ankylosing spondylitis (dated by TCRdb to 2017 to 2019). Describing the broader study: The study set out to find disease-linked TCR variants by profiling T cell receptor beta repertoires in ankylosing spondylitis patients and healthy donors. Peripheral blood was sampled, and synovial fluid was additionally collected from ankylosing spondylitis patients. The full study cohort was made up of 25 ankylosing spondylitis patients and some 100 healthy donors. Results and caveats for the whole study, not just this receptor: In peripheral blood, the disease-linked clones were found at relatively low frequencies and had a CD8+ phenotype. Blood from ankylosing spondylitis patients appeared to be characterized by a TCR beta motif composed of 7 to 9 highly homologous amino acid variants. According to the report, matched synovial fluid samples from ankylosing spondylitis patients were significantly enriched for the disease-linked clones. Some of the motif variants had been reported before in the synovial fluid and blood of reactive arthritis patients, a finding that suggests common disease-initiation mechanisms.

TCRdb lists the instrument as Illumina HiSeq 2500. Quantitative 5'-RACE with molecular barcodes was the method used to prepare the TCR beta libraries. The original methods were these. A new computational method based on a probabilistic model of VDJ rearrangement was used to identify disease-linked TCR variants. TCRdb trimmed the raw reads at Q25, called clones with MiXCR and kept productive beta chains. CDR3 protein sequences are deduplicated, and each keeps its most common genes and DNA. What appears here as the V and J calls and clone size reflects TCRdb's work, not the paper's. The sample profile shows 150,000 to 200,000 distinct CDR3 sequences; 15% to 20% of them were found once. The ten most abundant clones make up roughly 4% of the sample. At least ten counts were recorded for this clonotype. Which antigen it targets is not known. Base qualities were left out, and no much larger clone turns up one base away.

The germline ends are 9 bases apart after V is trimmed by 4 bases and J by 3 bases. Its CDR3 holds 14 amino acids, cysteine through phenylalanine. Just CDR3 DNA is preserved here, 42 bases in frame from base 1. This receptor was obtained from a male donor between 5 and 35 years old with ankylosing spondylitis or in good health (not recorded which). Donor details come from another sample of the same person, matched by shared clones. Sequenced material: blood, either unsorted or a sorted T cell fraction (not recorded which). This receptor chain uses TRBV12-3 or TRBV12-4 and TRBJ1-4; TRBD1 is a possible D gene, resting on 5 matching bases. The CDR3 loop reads CASSSGSANEKLFF. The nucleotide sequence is TGTGCCAGCAGTTCAGGGTCGGCTAATGAAAAACTGTTTTTT.